This TCR beta chain is from a study of a mutant IDH1 vaccine in newly diagnosed glioma. Whole-study context: Treated patients were roughly 60% male, approximately 38% female, mean age around 40 years.

V was shortened by 4 bases and J by 4 bases, with 9 bases between the two germline ends. The V gene's germline CDR1 is SGHNT and CDR2 YYREEE (reference sequence). CDR3 length equals 12 residues. The data were produced by immunoSEQ multiplex PCR, yet TCRdb's version contains in-frame clones alone and is incomplete. The sample records roughly 64,000 clones, 74% being singletons. As for time point: week 35, safety follow-up. A 20-mer mutant IDH1 peptide at 300 ug was injected subcutaneously with topical imiquimod. In regard to this clone: Its antigen is as yet unknown.

This chain connects TRBV5-4 to TRBJ2-7; no definite D call. The sequence was obtained from a man over 45 with glioma. The sample was PBMCs, taken from a glioma patient whose treatment included an IDH1 peptide vaccine. The CDR3 is CASSMGPYEQYF. The CDR3 coding sequence is TGTGCCAGCAGCATGGGTCCTTACGAGCAGTACTTC.